Following are 8 T cell receptor beta chains from one sample sequenced in a study of T cells in Graves' hyperthyroidism and ophthalmopathy. The CDR3 regions of TCR beta were amplified from RNA transcripts. When the TCR CDR3 underwent first-round RT-PCR, the HTBI primer set was used. TCRdb itself ran the multiplex PCR reads through MiXCR, one entry per CDR3 protein. The sample has about 360,000 distinct CDR3 sequences, over 10% seen once. Sequences were obtained from blood. The receptors stem from a woman under 30 with Graves' hyperthyroidism.

This clonotype was seen many times. This chain joins TRBV18 and TRBJ2-1, with 8 bases matching TRBD2. Losses at the gene ends were 6 bases for V and 6 bases for J; bases not matched to a gene: 19. CDR1 KGHSH and CDR2 LQKENI come from the germline V gene. CDR3 size: 18 residues. The CDR3 spells CASSFRGSGISDLNEQFF. The CDR3 coding sequence is TGTGCCAGCTCTTTCCGAGGTAGCGGGATCTCCGACCTCAATGAGCAGTTCTTC.

At least ten counts were recorded for this clonotype. The V and J genes are TRBV20-1 and TRBJ2-7; TRBD2 agrees at 8 bases. Trimming at V came to 5 bases and at J to 3 bases, leaving 9 bases not matched to a gene. The germline V gene has CDR1 DFQATT and CDR2 SNEGSKA (reference sequence). CDR3 size: 14 residues. This CDR3 is CSAHRAGEHYEQYF. CDR3 sequence (DNA): TGCAGTGCTCATCGAGCGGGGGAGCACTACGAGCAGTACTTC.

This clonotype was counted ten times or more. The chain recombines TRBV12-3 or TRBV12-4 with TRBJ2-5; 7 nucleotides line up with TRBD2. J gave up 2 bases and V 3 bases, and 9 bases lay outside the gene matches. The CDR3 is 16 amino acids. DNA for the CDR3: TGTGCCAGCAGTTTGTCGGGGGTGGGGGGGCAAGAGACCCAGTACTTC. It encodes CASSLSGVGGQETQYF.

This clonotype has at least ten counts. The rearrangement uses TRBV28 and TRBJ1-1, with D possibly matching TRBD1 (5 bases). There are 14 residues in the CDR3. CDR1 and CDR2 (germline): MDHEN, SYDVKM. Trimming left V 2 bases short and J 4 bases short, with 11 bases between. The CDR3 DNA reads TGTGCCAGCAGTTTAGTCGGGGGAAGCACTGAAGCTTTCTTT. This gives the protein CASSLVGGSTEAFF. The variable domain in full, with the rest retrieved from reference TRBV28 and TRBJ1-1, is DVKVTQSSRYLVKRTGEKVFLECVQDMDHENMFWYRQDPGLGLRLIYFSYDVKMKEKGDIPEGYSVSREKKERFSLILESASTNQTSMYLCASSLVGGSTEAFFGQGTRLTVV.

This clonotype was detected ten times or more. CDR3 loop: CASSFVPGVDQPQHF. The CDR3 bases are TGTGCCAGCAGTTTTGTCCCGGGAGTCGATCAGCCCCAGCATTTT. The chain recombines TRBV28 with TRBJ1-5, with unresolved D. CDR1 MDHEN and CDR2 SYDVKM come from the germline V gene. This CDR3 comprises 15 residues. V lost 3 bases and J 5 bases, leaving 14 bases between the germline ends.

This clonotype was counted many times. This chain uses TRBV7-9 with TRBJ2-7; TRBD1 matches at 7 bases. CDR1 and CDR2 (germline): SEHNR, FQNEAQ (reference sequence). There are 12 residues in the CDR3. Trimming removed 6 bases from V and 6 bases from J; junction bases left unmatched: 5. CDR3 sequence reads: CASRGDSPEQYF. The CDR3 nucleotides are TGTGCCAGCAGAGGGGACAGTCCCGAGCAGTACTTC.

This clonotype was seen many times. The V gene is TRBV3-1, the J gene TRBJ1-3, with D uncertain. The CDR3 length is 16 residues. Germline CDR1 reads LGHDT; CDR2 reads YNNKEL (reference sequence). V was trimmed by 2 bases and J by 0 bases, leaving 11 bases between them. CDR3 nucleotides: TGTGCCAGCAGCCAAAGCCCCTCGAGCTCTGGAAACACCATATATTTT. Residues: CASSQSPSSSGNTIYF. Full variable domain (missing parts from reference TRBV3-1 and TRBJ1-3): DTAVSQTPKYLVTQMGNDKSIKCEQNLGHDTMYWYKQDSKKFLKIMFSYNNKELIINETVPNRFSPKSPDKAHLNLHINSLELGDSAVYFCASSQSPSSSGNTIYFGEGSWLTVV.

The chain recombines TRBV28 with TRBJ1-1; D gene unclear. The CDR3 runs to 15 residues. The V gene lost 6 bases and the J gene lost 1 base, with 15 bases spanning the gap. Germline CDR1 reads MDHEN; CDR2 reads SYDVKM. The CDR3 nucleotides are TGTGCCAGCAGACACGACCGGACGGGGAACACTGAAGCTTTCTTT. It yields the protein CASRHDRTGNTEAFF.